The 10 T cell receptor beta chains in this list originate from one sample, sequenced in a study of T cell responses to AZD1222 COVID-19 vaccine. Generated by immunoSEQ multiplex PCR, the TCRdb table keeps only in-frame clones and is missing some. The sample contains about 120,000 clones, 75% to 95% of which appear only once. This specimen consisted of peripheral blood, obtained 28 days after the second dose of the MenACWY control vaccine. The receptors here all came from an adult who received the MenACWY meningococcal vaccine as a control.

This clone occurred many times. The J gene is TRBJ2-5, the V gene TRBV7-9; D might be TRBD1 or TRBD2, each matching 7 bases. CDR1 and CDR2 (germline): SEHNR, FQNEAQ (reference sequence). Trimming took off 4 bases at V and 0 bases at J, with 18 bases between the two ends. The CDR3 is made up of 17 amino acids. CDR3 coding DNA: TGTGCCAGCAGCTCCTGGGGAGGGGGCTCGTACCAAGAGACCCAGTACTTC. Translating it yields CASSSWGGGSYQETQYF. Filled out from reference TRBV7-9 and TRBJ2-5, the complete variable domain reads DTGVSQNPRHKITKRGQNVTFRCDPISEHNRLYWYRQTLGQGPEFLTYFQNEAQLEKSRLLSDRFSAERPKGSFSTLEIQRTEQGDSAMYLCASSSWGGGSYQETQYFGPGTRLLVL.

The chain uses TRBV2 and TRBJ2-5; 7 nucleotides align to TRBD1. V dropped 7 bases and J dropped 2; count of bases not matched to a gene: 4. Germline CDR1 is SNHLY and CDR2 is FYNNEI. The CDR3 is 13 amino acids. The CDR3 spells CASIGTEQETQYF. In DNA, the CDR3 is TGTGCCAGCATCGGGACAGAACAAGAGACCCAGTACTTC.

The genes are TRBV28 and TRBJ2-7; D remains ambiguous. Trimming pared 3 bases from V and 0 bases from J, leaving 12 bases between. Germline CDR1 is MDHEN and CDR2 is SYDVKM. The CDR3 is 15 amino acids. The CDR3 loop reads CASSFLDPGSYEQYF. The CDR3 DNA sequence: TGTGCCAGCAGTTTTTTGGACCCTGGCTCCTACGAGCAGTACTTC.

The chain uses TRBV28 and TRBJ1-4; weak D call: TRBD1 (5 bases). This CDR3 has 16 amino acids. The germline CDR1 and CDR2 sequences are MDHEN and SYDVKM. Between the trimmed V and J ends, which lost 6 bases and 7 bases, there was a span of 21 bases. CDR3 coding DNA: TGTGCCAGCAGCTCAAACCCGAGGGGTAGGAGTGAAAAACTGTTTTTT. Its protein is CASSSNPRGRSEKLFF.

The chain carries TRBV30 and TRBJ1-2; maybe TRBD1 (5 bases). Trimming stripped 2 bases from V and 7 bases from J, with 17 bases between. This CDR3 comprises 14 residues. Germline V CDR1 and CDR2: GTSNPN, SVGIG (reference sequence). CDR3 loop: CAWSPGTEGIGYTF. The CDR3 coding sequence is TGTGCCTGGAGTCCTGGGACGGAGGGAATTGGCTACACCTTC.

This chain links TRBV6-5 with TRBJ1-6; 7 positions agree with TRBD1. The CDR3 spans 15 residues. Germline V gene data show CDR1 as MNHEY and CDR2 as SVGAGI. With 2 bases clipped from V and 9 bases from J, the junction kept 7 bases outside the gene matches. The CDR3 here is CASSYQGGETSPLHF. DNA of the CDR3: TGTGCCAGCAGTTACCAGGGGGGGGAGACTTCACCCCTCCACTTT.

V and J are TRBV7-8 and TRBJ1-3, with D perhaps TRBD1 (5 bases). Per germline, CDR1 SGHVS and CDR2 FQNEAQ. The CDR3 loop spans 17 amino acids. Trimming cost V 2 bases and J 3 bases, with 17 bases left between them. The CDR3 DNA sequence: TGTGCCAGCAGCTTATTTGCAGGGATTAGTTTTGGAAACACCATATATTTT. Its protein product is CASSLFAGISFGNTIYF.

The chain employs TRBV6-5 and TRBJ2-7, with D unclear. The CDR3 contains 13 residues. Deletions cut 0 bases from V and 5 bases from J, with 8 bases between. The germline V gene has CDR1 MNHEY and CDR2 SVGAGI. The CDR3 DNA sequence: TGTGCCAGCAGTTACTCCGTTTGGGACGAGCAGTACTTC. Its translation: CASSYSVWDEQYF.

V gene TRBV7-5 combines with J gene TRBJ1-4. TRBV7-5 is marked as a pseudogene. The CDR3 has 18 amino acids. The CDR3 DNA reads as TGTGTCAGAAGCTTAGGGAGGACACGAATAGGGTGTAATGAAAAACTGTTTTTT. Its protein product is CVRSLGRTRIGCNEKLFF.

The rearrangement uses TRBV9 and TRBJ2-1; 12 nucleotides line up with TRBD2. With 3 bases clipped from V and 5 bases from J, the junction kept 12 bases outside the gene matches. This CDR3 has 18 amino acids. The germline V gene has CDR1 SGDLS and CDR2 YYNGEE. This chain's CDR3 is CASSGLLAGGNPNNEQFF. CDR3 coding DNA: TGTGCCAGCAGCGGGCTTCTAGCGGGAGGGAATCCCAACAATGAGCAGTTCTTC. Using reference TRBV9 and TRBJ2-1 for the parts outside the CDR3, the full variable domain is DSGVTQTPKHLITATGQRVTLRCSPRSGDLSVYWYQQSLDQGLQFLIQYYNGEERAKGNILERFSAQQFPDLHSELNLSSLELGDSALYFCASSGLLAGGNPNNEQFFGPGTRLTVL.